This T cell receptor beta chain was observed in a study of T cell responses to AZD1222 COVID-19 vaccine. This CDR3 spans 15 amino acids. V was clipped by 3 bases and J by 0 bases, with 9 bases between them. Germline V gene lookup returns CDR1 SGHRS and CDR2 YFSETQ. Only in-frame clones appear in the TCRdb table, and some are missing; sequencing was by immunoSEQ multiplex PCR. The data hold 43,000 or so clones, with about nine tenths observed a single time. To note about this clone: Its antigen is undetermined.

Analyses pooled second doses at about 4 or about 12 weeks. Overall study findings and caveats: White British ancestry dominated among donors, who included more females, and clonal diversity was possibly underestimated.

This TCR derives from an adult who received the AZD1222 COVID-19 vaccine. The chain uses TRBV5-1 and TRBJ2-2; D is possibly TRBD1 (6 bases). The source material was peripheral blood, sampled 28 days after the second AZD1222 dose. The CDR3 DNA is TGCGCCAGCAGCTGGGACACGACGAACACCGGGGAGCTGTTTTTT. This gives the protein CASSWDTTNTGELFF. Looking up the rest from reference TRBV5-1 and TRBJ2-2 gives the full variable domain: KAGVTQTPRYLIKTRGQQVTLSCSPISGHRSVSWYQQTPGQGLQFLFEYFSETQRNKGNFPGRFSGRQFSNSRSEMNVSTLELGDSALYLCASSWDTTNTGELFFGEGSRLTVL.